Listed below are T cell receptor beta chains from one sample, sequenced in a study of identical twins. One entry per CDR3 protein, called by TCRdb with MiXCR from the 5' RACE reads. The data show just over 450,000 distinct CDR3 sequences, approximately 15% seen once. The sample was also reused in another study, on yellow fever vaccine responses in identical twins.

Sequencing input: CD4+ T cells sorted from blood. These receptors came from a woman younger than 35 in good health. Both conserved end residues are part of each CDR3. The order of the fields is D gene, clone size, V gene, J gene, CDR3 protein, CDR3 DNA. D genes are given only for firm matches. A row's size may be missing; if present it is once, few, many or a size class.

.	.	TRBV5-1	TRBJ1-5	CASKPNYSNQPQHF	TGCGCCAGCAAACCAAATTATAGCAATCAGCCCCAGCATTTT
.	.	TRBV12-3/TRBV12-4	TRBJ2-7	CASSFHLLGGSIYEQYF	TGTGCCAGCAGCTTTCATCTATTGGGCGGTTCCATTTACGAGCAGTACTTC
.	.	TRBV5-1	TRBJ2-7	CASSTDRSSLSYEQYF	TGCGCCAGCAGCACCGATCGGAGTTCCCTCTCCTACGAGCAGTACTTC
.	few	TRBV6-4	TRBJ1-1	CATQSGATEAFF	TGTGCCACCCAATCAGGGGCCACTGAAGCTTTCTTT
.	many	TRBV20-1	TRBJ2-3	CSARDGPDTQYF	TGCAGTGCTAGAGATGGCCCAGATACGCAGTATTTT
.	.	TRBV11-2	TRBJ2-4	CASSFGPATIQYF	TGTGCCAGCAGCTTTGGCCCGGCGACCATTCAGTACTTC
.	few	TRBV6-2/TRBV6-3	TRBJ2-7	CASSSDHSISYEQYF	TGTGCCAGCAGTTCCGACCATTCAATCTCCTACGAGCAGTACTTC
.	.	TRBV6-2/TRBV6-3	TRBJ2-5	CASSSGQETQYF	TGTGCCAGCAGTTCGGGCCAAGAGACCCAGTACTTC
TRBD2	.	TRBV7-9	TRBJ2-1	CASTLGGRATYNEQFF	TGTGCCAGCACCTTAGGTGGGAGGGCCACATACAATGAGCAGTTCTTC
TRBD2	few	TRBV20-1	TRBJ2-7	CSATSGGAYEQYF	TGCAGTGCTACTAGCGGGGGGGCGTACGAGCAGTACTTC
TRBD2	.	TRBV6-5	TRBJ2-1	CASSYSNVASGKYNEQFF	TGTGCCAGCAGTTACTCGAACGTGGCTAGCGGAAAGTACAATGAGCAGTTCTTC
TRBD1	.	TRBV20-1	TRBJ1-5	CSARQGGVGPQHF	TGCAGTGCAAGACAGGGTGGGGTTGGGCCCCAGCATTTT
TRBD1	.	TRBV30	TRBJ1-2	CAWTGTGSDYYGYTF	TGTGCCTGGACCGGGACAGGGAGTGATTACTATGGCTACACCTTC
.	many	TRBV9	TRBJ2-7	CASSVEVWHEQYF	TGTGCCAGCAGCGTAGAAGTATGGCACGAGCAGTACTTC
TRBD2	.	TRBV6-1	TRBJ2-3	CASSRLAGGLGTQYF	TGTGCCAGCAGTAGACTAGCGGGAGGGTTAGGAACGCAGTATTTT
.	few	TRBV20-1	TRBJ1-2	CSARRRDRLNYGYTF	TGCAGTGCTAGGCGCCGGGACCGACTAAACTATGGCTACACCTTC
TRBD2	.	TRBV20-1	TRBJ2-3	CSASRTSGSTDTQYF	TGCAGTGCCTCGAGGACTAGCGGGAGCACAGATACGCAGTATTTT
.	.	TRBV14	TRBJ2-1	CASSQDRDRNEQFF	TGTGCCAGCAGCCAAGACAGGGACCGCAATGAGCAGTTCTTC
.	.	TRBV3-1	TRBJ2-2	CASSQGQKAGELFF	TGTGCCAGCAGCCAAGGTCAGAAAGCCGGGGAGCTGTTTTTT
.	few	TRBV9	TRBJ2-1	CASSPRPTKNEQFF	TGTGCCAGCAGCCCCCGCCCCACCAAGAATGAGCAGTTCTTC
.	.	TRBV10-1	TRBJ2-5	CASSEYHPETQYF	TGCGCCAGCAGTGAGTACCACCCGGAGACCCAGTACTTC
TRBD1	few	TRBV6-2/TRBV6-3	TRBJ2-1	CASSPTGTYNEQFF	TGTGCCAGCAGCCCGACAGGGACCTACAATGAGCAGTTCTTC
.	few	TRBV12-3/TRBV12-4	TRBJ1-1	CASSEKGEAFF	TGTGCCAGCAGTGAGAAAGGAGAAGCTTTCTTT
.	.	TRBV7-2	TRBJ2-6	CASSTGDSGANVLTF	TGTGCCAGCAGCACAGGTGACTCTGGGGCCAACGTCCTGACTTTC
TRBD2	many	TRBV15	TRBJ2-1	CATSTGTSGRGEQFF	TGTGCCACCAGCACCGGGACTAGCGGGAGAGGTGAGCAGTTCTTC
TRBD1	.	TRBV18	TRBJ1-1	CASSPFQGEGTEAFF	TGTGCCAGCTCACCATTCCAGGGGGAAGGGACTGAAGCTTTCTTT
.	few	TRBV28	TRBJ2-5	CASRRGEVGETQYF	TGTGCCAGCAGAAGGGGGGAAGTAGGTGAGACCCAGTACTTC
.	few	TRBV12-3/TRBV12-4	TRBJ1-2	CASTRDGNYGYTF	TGTGCCAGCACCCGGGACGGTAACTATGGCTACACCTTC
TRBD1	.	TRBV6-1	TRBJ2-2	CASGGTGNTGELFF	TGTGCCAGCGGAGGGACAGGGAACACCGGGGAGCTGTTTTTT
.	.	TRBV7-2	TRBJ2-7	CASSPSSIHEQYF	TGTGCCAGCAGCCCATCTAGCATCCACGAGCAGTACTTC
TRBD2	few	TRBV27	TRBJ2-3	CASSLLGTSGTDTQYF	TGTGCCAGCAGTTTATTAGGGACTAGCGGAACAGATACGCAGTATTTT
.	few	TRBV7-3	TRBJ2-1	CASSLSIAGEQFF	TGTGCCAGCAGCTTATCGATTGCAGGTGAGCAGTTCTTC
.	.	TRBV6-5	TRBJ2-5	CASSNRVRQETQYF	TGTGCCAGCAGTAACAGGGTTCGACAAGAGACCCAGTACTTC
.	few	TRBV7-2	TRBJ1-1	CASSFRWGGGTEAFF	TGTGCCAGCAGCTTTAGGTGGGGGGGAGGTACTGAAGCTTTCTTT
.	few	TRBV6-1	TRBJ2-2	CASTPGPVAGELFF	TGTGCCAGCACCCCGGGGCCGGTGGCCGGGGAGCTGTTTTTT
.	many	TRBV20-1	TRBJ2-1	CSARARVAYNEQFF	TGCAGTGCTAGAGCTCGCGTCGCGTACAATGAGCAGTTCTTC
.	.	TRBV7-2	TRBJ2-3	CASSWGGKGTDTQYF	TGTGCCAGCAGCTGGGGGGGCAAGGGCACAGATACGCAGTATTTT
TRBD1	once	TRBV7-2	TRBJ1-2	CASSRRTGGAEGYTF	TGTGCCAGCAGTCGCCGGACAGGGGGCGCCGAAGGCTACACCTTC
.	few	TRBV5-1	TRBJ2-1	CASREGQLTNNEQFF	TGCGCCAGCCGGGAAGGACAGCTCACTAACAATGAGCAGTTCTTC
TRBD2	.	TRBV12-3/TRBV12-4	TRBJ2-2	CASSPGRMAGELFF	TGTGCCAGCAGCCCCGGGAGGATGGCCGGGGAGCTGTTTTTT
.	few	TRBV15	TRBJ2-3	CATSRELGGPHTQYF	TGTGCCACCAGCAGAGAATTGGGCGGGCCCCATACGCAGTATTTT
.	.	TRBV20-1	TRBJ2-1	CSARPFSSSSYNEQFF	TGCAGTGCCAGGCCATTTAGCTCGAGCTCCTACAATGAGCAGTTCTTC
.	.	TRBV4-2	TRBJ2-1	CASSQDRGYNEQFF	TGTGCCAGCAGCCAAGACCGGGGGTACAATGAGCAGTTCTTC
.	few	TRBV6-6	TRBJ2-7	CASKGTSYEQYF	TGTGCCAGCAAGGGGACAAGTTACGAGCAGTACTTC
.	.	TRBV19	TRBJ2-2	CASKTRDIRNTGELFF	TGTGCCAGTAAGACCCGGGACATTAGGAACACCGGGGAGCTGTTTTTT
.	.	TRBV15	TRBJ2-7	CATSRDRASYEQYF	TGTGCCACCAGCAGAGATAGGGCGTCCTACGAGCAGTACTTC
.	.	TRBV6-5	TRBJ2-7	CASSYSTGAYEQYF	TGTGCCAGCAGTTACTCAACAGGAGCCTACGAGCAGTACTTC